This T cell receptor beta chain was observed in a study of T cells in Graves' hyperthyroidism and ophthalmopathy. There are many counts of this clonotype. Its antigen is undetermined. The patients, who ranged from 18 to 65 in age, presented with newly diagnosed hyperthyroidism lasting under 2 months. Diagnoses were established using clinical symptoms, serum thyroxine and TRAb, thyroid ultrasound and orbital computed tomography. Fresh peripheral blood, about 9.6 ml, yielded the PBMCs. The ends were cut back, 3 bases at V and 5 bases at J, with 5 bases in the middle. This CDR3 comprises 11 residues. Findings of the study overall: Most clonotypes expanded in the thyroid (above 0.001) were also present in blood.

Amplification targeted TCR beta CDR3 regions from RNA transcripts. Initially, a first-round RT-PCR of the TCR CDR3 employed the HTBI primer set. One entry per CDR3 protein, called by TCRdb with MiXCR from the multiplex PCR reads. The sample includes 550,000 to 800,000 distinct CDR3 sequences, roughly 15% seen only once; the top ten take 8.4%. The TCR sequence derives from a man in his late teens or twenties with Graves' hyperthyroidism. Material: blood. The chain has TRBV12-3 or TRBV12-4 and TRBJ2-7; no firm D call. The CDR3 DNA is TGTGCCAGCAGTTTCGCCCACGAGCAGTACTTC. It yields the protein CASSFAHEQYF.